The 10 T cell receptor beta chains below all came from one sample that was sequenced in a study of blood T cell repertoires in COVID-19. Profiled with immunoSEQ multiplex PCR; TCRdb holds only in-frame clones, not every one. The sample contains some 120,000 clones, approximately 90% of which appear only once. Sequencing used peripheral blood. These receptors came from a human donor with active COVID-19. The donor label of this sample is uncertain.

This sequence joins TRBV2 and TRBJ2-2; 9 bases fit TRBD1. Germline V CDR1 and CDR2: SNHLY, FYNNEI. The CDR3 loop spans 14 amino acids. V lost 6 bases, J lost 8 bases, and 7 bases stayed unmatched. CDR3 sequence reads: CASRGQGSGGELFF. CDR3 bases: TGTGCCAGCAGGGGACAGGGAAGCGGTGGGGAGCTGTTTTTT.

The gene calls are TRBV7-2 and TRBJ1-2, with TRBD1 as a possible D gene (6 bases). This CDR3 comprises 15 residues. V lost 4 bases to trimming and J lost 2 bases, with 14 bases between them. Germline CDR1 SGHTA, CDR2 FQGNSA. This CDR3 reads CASSSPTDRNYGYTF. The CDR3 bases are TGTGCCAGCAGCTCTCCCACCGACAGGAACTATGGCTACACCTTC.

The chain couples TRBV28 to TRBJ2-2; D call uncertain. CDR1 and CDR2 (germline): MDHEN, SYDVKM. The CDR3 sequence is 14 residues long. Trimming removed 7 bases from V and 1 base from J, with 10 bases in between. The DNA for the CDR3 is TGTGCCAGCACCCCCAGTCAGAACACCGGGGAGCTGTTTTTT. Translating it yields CASTPSQNTGELFF.

CDR3 residues: CASSITPGLAGRDNEQFF. CDR3 DNA: TGTGCCAGCAGTATAACACCGGGACTAGCGGGGCGAGACAATGAGCAGTTCTTC. The chain couples TRBV28 to TRBJ2-1; 13 bases match TRBD2. With 5 bases clipped from V and 5 bases from J, the junction kept 12 bases outside the gene matches. Germline V CDR1 and CDR2: MDHEN, SYDVKM. The CDR3 is 18 residues long. Drawing the rest from reference TRBV28 and TRBJ2-1, the complete variable domain is DVKVTQSSRYLVKRTGEKVFLECVQDMDHENMFWYRQDPGLGLRLIYFSYDVKMKEKGDIPEGYSVSREKKERFSLILESASTNQTSMYLCASSITPGLAGRDNEQFFGPGTRLTVL.

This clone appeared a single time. Here the CDR3 reads CASSATGPTGTDTQYF. DNA for the CDR3: TGTGCCAGCAGCGCGACAGGGCCAACCGGCACAGATACGCAGTATTTT. The J gene is TRBJ2-3, the V gene TRBV9, with 7 positions matching TRBD1. CDR3 length: 16 residues. CDR1 is SGDLS and CDR2 is YYNGEE in the germline V gene. J gave up 1 base and V 3 bases, and 8 bases lay outside the gene matches.

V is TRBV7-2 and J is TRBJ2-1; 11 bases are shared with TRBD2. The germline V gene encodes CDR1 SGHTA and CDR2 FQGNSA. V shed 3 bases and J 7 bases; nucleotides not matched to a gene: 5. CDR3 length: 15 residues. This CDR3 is CASSFSGGAKNEQFF. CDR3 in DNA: TGTGCCAGCAGCTTTAGCGGGGGGGCCAAAAATGAGCAGTTCTTC. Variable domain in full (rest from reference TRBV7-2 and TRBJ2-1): GAGVSQSPSNKVTEKGKDVELRCDPISGHTALYWYRQSLGQGLEFLIYFQGNSAPDKSGLPSDRFSAERTGGSVSTLTIQRTQQEDSAVYLCASSFSGGAKNEQFFGPGTRLTVL.

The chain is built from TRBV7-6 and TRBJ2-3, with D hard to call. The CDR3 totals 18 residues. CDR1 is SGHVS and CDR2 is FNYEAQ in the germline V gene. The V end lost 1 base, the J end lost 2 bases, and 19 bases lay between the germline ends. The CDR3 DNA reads TGTGCCAGCAGCTTAGAGACTCTAGGCGCCGGCCTCACAGATACGCAGTATTTT. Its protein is CASSLETLGAGLTDTQYF.

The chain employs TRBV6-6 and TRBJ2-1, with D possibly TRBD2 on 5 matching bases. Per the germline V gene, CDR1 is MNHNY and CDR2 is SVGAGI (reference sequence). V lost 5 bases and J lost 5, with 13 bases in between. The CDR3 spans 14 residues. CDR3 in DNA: TGTGCCAGCAGTCTCCTCAGAGCGGACAATGAGCAGTTCTTC. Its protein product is CASSLLRADNEQFF.

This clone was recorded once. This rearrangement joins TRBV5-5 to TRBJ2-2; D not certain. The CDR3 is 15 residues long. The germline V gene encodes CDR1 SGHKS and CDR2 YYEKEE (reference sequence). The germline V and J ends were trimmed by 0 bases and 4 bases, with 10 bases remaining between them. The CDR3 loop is CASSLGSVFTGELFF. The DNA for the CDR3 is TGTGCCAGCAGCTTGGGGAGCGTATTCACCGGGGAGCTGTTTTTT.

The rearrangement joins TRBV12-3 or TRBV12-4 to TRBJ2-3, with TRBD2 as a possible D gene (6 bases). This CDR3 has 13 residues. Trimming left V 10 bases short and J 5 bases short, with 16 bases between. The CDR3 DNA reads TGTGCCACGATTAGCGGCCAAGGAGATACGCAGTATTTT. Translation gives CATISGQGDTQYF.